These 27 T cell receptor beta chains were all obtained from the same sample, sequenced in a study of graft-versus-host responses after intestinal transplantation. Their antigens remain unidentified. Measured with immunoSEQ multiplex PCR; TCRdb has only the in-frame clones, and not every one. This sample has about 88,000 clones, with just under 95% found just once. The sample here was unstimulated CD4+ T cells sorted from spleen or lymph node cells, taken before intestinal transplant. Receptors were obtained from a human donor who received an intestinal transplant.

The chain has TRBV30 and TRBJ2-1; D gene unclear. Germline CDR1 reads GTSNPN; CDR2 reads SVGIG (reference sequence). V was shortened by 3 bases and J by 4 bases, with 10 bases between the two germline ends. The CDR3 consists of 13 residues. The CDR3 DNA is TGTGCCTGGAGCCCCGTGGAATACAATGAGCAGTTCTTC. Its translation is CAWSPVEYNEQFF.

CDR3: CASSHYFYNEQFF. In nucleotides, the CDR3 is TGTGCCAGCAGCCACTACTTTTACAATGAGCAGTTCTTC. The rearrangement links TRBV14 to TRBJ2-1; D remains unclear. The CDR3 has 13 residues. V was trimmed by 3 bases and J by 4 bases, leaving 7 bases between them. Per germline, CDR1 SGHDN and CDR2 FVKESK.

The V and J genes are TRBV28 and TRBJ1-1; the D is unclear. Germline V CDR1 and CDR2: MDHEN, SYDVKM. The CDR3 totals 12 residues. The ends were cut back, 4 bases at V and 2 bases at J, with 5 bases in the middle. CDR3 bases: TGTGCCAGCAGTTCCATTAACACTGAAGCTTTCTTT. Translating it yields CASSSINTEAFF.

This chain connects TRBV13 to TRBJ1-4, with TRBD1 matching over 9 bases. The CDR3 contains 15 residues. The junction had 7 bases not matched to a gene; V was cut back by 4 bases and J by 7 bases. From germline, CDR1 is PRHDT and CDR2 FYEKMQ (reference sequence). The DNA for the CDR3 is TGTGCCAGCAGCTGGACAGGGGCCAGGGTTGAAAAACTGTTTTTT. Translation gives CASSWTGARVEKLFF.

The CDR3 is CASSPPGIYEQYF. The CDR3 DNA is TGTGCCAGCAGTCCCCCGGGGATCTACGAGCAGTACTTC. The chain joins TRBV6-5 to TRBJ2-7; TRBD2 is a possible D gene (5 bases). The CDR3 loop spans 13 amino acids. Per the germline V gene, CDR1 is MNHEY and CDR2 is SVGAGI. V gave up 5 bases and J gave up 3 bases, with 11 bases separating them.

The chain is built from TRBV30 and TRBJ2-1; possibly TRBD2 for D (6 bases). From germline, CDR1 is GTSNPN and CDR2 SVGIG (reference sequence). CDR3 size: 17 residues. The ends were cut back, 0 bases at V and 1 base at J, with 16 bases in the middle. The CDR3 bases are TGTGCCTGGAGTGTATCGCTGACGGGAGCGTCCTACAATGAGCAGTTCTTC. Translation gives CAWSVSLTGASYNEQFF.

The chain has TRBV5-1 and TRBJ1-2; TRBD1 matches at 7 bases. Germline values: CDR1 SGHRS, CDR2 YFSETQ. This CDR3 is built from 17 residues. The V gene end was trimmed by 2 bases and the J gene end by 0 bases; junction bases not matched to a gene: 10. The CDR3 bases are TGCGCCAGCAGCTTCGATAGGGGACAGCTTCCTAACTATGGCTACACCTTC. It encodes CASSFDRGQLPNYGYTF.

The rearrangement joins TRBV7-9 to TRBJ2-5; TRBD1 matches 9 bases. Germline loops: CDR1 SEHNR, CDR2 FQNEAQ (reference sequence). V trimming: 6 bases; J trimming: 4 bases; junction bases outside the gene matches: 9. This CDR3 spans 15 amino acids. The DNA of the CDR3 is TGTGCCAGCAGGGCCGGGACAGGGTCGTTAGAGACCCAGTACTTC. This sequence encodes CASRAGTGSLETQYF.

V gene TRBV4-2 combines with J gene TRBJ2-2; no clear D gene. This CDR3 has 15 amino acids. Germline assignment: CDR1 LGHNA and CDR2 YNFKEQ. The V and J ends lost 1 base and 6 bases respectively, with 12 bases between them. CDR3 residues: CASSQVDGSAGELFF. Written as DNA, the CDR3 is TGTGCCAGCAGCCAAGTAGATGGGTCGGCCGGGGAGCTGTTTTTT.

The CDR3 reads CATSRDQENSPLHF. In DNA form, the CDR3 reads TGTGCCACCAGCAGAGATCAAGAGAATTCACCCCTCCACTTT. The chain combines TRBV15 with TRBJ1-6; D not certain. V was pared by 0 bases and J by 7 bases, with 7 bases between. CDR1 and CDR2 from the germline V gene are LNHNV and YYDKDF (reference sequence). CDR3 length equals 14 residues.

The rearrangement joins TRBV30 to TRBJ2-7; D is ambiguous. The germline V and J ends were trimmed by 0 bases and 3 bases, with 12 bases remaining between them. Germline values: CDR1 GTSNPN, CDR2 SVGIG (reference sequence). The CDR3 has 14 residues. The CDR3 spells CAWSVPPLSYEQYF. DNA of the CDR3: TGTGCCTGGAGTGTACCCCCCCTTAGCTACGAGCAGTACTTC.

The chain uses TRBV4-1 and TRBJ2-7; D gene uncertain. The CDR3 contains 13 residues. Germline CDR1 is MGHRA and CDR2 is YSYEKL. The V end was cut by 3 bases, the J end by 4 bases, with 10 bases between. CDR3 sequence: CASSQRWGYEQYF. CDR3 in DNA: TGCGCCAGCAGCCAGAGGTGGGGATACGAGCAGTACTTC.

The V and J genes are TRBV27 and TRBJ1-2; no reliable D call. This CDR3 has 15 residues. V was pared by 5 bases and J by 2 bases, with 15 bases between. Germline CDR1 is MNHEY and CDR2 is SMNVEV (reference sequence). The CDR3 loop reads CASSPLRGENYGYTF. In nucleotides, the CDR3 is TGTGCCAGCAGTCCCCTCCGGGGAGAGAACTATGGCTACACCTTC.

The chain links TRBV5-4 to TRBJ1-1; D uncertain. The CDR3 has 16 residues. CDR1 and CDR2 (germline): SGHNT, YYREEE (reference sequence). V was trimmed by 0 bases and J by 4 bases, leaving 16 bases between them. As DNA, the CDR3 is TGTGCCAGCAGCTTGGGAGGCACATCGGGGTTCACTGAAGCTTTCTTT. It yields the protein CASSLGGTSGFTEAFF.

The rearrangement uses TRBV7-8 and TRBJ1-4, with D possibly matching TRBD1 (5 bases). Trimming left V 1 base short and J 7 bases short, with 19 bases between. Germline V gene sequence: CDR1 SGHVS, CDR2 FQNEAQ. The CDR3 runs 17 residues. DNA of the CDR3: TGTGCCAGCAGCTTAGTTGGTCAGGGCAGGCGGAGTGAAAAACTGTTTTTT. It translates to CASSLVGQGRRSEKLFF.

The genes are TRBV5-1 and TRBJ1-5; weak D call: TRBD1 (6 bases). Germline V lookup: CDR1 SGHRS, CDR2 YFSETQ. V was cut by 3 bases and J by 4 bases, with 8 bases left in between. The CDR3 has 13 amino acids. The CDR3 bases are TGCGCCAGCAGCTGGGGGACAAATCAGCCCCAGCATTTT. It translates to CASSWGTNQPQHF.

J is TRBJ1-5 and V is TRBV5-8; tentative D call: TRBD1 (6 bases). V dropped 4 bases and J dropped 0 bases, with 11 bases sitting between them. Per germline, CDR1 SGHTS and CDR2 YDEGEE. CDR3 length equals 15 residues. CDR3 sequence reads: CASSPGHISNQPQHF. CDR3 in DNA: TGTGCCAGCAGCCCGGGACACATTAGCAATCAGCCCCAGCATTTT.

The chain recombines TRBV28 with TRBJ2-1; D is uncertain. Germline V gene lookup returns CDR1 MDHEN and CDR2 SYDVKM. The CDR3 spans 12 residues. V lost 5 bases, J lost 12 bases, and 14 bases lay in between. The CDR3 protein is CASSIGPGRQFF. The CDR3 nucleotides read TGTGCCAGCAGTATCGGGCCCGGAAGGCAGTTCTTC.

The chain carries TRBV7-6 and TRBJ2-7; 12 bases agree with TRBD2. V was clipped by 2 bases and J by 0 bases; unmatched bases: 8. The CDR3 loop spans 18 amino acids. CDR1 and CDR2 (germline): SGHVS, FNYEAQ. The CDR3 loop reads CASSLTSGGMQYSYEQYF. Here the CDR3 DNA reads TGTGCCAGCAGCTTAACTAGCGGGGGGATGCAATACTCCTACGAGCAGTACTTC. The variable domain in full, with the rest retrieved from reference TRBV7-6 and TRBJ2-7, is GAGVSQSPRYKVTKRGQDVALRCDPISGHVSLYWYRQALGQGPEFLTYFNYEAQQDKSGLPNDRFSAERPEGSISTLTIQRTEQRDSAMYRCASSLTSGGMQYSYEQYFGPGTRLTVT.

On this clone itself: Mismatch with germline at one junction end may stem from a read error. CDR3: CASSVAQRPNTGKLFF. The DNA for the CDR3 is TGTGCCAGCAGCGTAGCCCAGCGGCCGAACACCGGGAAGCTGTTTTTT. V and J are TRBV9 and TRBJ2-2; TRBD2 is a possible D gene (5 bases). CDR3 length: 16 amino acids. Per the germline V gene, CDR1 is SGDLS and CDR2 is YYNGEE.

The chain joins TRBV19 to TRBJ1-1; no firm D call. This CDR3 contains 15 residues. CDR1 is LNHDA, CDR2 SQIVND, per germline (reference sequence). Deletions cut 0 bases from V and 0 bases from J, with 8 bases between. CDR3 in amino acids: CASSIDFGLNTEAFF. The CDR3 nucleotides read TGTGCCAGTAGTATAGATTTCGGGCTGAACACTGAAGCTTTCTTT.

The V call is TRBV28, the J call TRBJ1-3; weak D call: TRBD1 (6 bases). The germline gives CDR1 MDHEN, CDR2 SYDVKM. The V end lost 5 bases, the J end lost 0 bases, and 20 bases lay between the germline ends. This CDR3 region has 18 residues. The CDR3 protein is CASSPYGGQLLSGNTIYF. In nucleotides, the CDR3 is TGTGCCAGCAGTCCCTACGGAGGACAGCTCCTCTCTGGAAACACCATATATTTT. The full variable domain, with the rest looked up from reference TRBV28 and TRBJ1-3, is DVKVTQSSRYLVKRTGEKVFLECVQDMDHENMFWYRQDPGLGLRLIYFSYDVKMKEKGDIPEGYSVSREKKERFSLILESASTNQTSMYLCASSPYGGQLLSGNTIYFGEGSWLTVV.

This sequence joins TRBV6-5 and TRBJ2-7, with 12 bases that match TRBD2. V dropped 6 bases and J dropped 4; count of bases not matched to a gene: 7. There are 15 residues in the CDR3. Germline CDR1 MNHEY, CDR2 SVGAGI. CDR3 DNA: TGTGCCAGCAGCGTGACCCTAGCGGGAGGGTACGAGCAGTACTTC. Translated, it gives CASSVTLAGGYEQYF.

In nucleotides, the CDR3 is TGTGCCAGCAGCTCCGGGACAGGGGGCATCTACGAGCAGTACTTC. Its translation is CASSSGTGGIYEQYF. The chain joins TRBV5-4 to TRBJ2-7; 12 nucleotides match TRBD1. Per the germline V gene, CDR1 is SGHNT and CDR2 is YYREEE (reference sequence). The CDR3 is 15 amino acids. V shed 3 bases, J shed 3 bases, and the junction held 4 bases outside the gene matches.

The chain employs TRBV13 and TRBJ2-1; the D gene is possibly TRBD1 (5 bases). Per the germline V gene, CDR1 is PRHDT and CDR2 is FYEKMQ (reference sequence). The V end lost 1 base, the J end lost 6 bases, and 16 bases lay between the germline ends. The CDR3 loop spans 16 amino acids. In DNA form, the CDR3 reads TGTGCCAGCAGCTTAGTCGGTCAGACAGATTGCAATGAGCAGTTCTTC. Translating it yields CASSLVGQTDCNEQFF.

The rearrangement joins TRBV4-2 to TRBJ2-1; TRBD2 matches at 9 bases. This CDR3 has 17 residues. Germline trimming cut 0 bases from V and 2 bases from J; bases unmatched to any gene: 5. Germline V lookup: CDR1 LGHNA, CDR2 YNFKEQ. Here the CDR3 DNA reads TGTGCCAGCAGCCAAGATAGGGCTAGCGGGACCTACAATGAGCAGTTCTTC. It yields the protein CASSQDRASGTYNEQFF.

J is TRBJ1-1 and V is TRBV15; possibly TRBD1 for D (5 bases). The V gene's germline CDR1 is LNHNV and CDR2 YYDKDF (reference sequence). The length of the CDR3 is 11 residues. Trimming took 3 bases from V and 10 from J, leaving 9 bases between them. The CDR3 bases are TGTGCCACCAGCAGGGGGGAACGAGCTTTCTTT. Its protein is CATSRGERAFF.